Each of the 3 T cell receptor beta chains below was sequenced from the same sample in a study of chemoradiotherapy in HPV16-positive cancers (dated by TCRdb to 2021 to 2024). Receptor amplification or capture employed the immunoSEQ multiplex PCR assay. This is the immuneACCESS table as TCRdb keeps it, with only in-frame sequences that have V and J called. A part of the clones is gone; compared with another copy, unresolved V genes explain less than half, and the rest is unexplained. The sample data list some 20,000 clones, and around 84% of these were observed just once. Together, the top ten hold more than 3% of the sample. The source was blood, collected from a patient who underwent chemoradiotherapy. These receptors all come from a human donor with HPV-associated anogenital cancer.

This chain joins TRBV7-8 and TRBJ1-3; TRBD1 might be the D (5 bases). Germline assignment: CDR1 SGHVS and CDR2 FQNEAQ. V shed 2 bases and J shed 1 base, with 6 bases lying between them. This CDR3 region has 14 residues. The CDR3 loop reads CASSLRGSGNTIYF. CDR3 coding DNA: TGTGCCAGCAGCTTAAGGGGATCTGGAAACACCATATATTTT.

The genes are TRBV10-3 and TRBJ1-1; tentative D call: TRBD1 (5 bases). The CDR3 is 16 residues long. Germline CDR1 and CDR2: ENHRY and SYGVKD. V was trimmed by 0 bases and J by 1 base, leaving 12 bases between them. CDR3 amino acids: CAISESEGVSNTEAFF. As DNA, the CDR3 is TGTGCCATCAGTGAGTCAGAAGGGGTCTCGAACACTGAAGCTTTCTTT.

CDR3: CRATGDNEAFF. For the CDR3, the DNA is TGCAGGGCCACAGGAGACAATGAAGCTTTCTTT. The rearrangement uses TRBV20-1 and TRBJ1-1, with D tentatively TRBD1 (5 bases). Germline CDR1 DFQATT, CDR2 SNEGSKA (reference sequence). This CDR3 spans 11 amino acids.